The 8 T cell receptor beta chains in this list originate from one sample, sequenced in a study of cytomegalovirus exposure and HLA in healthy donors (dated by TCRdb to the late 2010s). Library generation was performed with the immunoSEQ multiplex PCR assay. For the multiplex PCR, a mixture combining 60 forward primers for TCR Vbeta segments and 13 reverse primers for TCR Jbeta segments was used. Not all clones reach the TCRdb copy of this immuneACCESS table, which keeps in-frame sequences only. Checked studies attribute under half of the gap to unresolved V genes and leave the rest unexplained. For this sample there are under 150,000 clones; 60% to 85% appear just once. Jointly, the top ten make up approximately 1.2% of the sample. Sequences were obtained from PBMCs. The receptor set was obtained from a male donor in good health and CMV-seropositive.

V gene TRBV4-1 combines with J gene TRBJ2-1, with D maybe TRBD1 (5 bases). The V end lost 2 bases, the J end lost 8 bases, and 16 bases lay between the germline ends. The CDR3 runs to 15 residues. Germline lookup yields CDR1 MGHRA and CDR2 YSYEKL. The CDR3 is CASSQPRQKWDEQFF. As DNA, the CDR3 is TGCGCCAGCAGCCAACCGAGACAGAAGTGGGATGAGCAGTTCTTC.

The rearrangement joins TRBV9 to TRBJ2-6, with 7 bases matching TRBD2. The V gene end was trimmed by 3 bases and the J gene end by 3 bases; junction bases not matched to a gene: 9. There are 17 residues in the CDR3. Germline V gene data show CDR1 as SGDLS and CDR2 as YYNGEE. In nucleotides, the CDR3 is TGTGCCAGCAGCGCCGGGGGGACGTTCGTTGGGGCCAACGTCCTGACTTTC. It specifies CASSAGGTFVGANVLTF.

Only one count was recorded for this clone. This rearrangement joins TRBV5-4 to TRBJ2-7; the D gene is possibly TRBD1 (5 bases). CDR1 and CDR2 from the germline V gene are SGHNT and YYREEE (reference sequence). Trimming stripped 4 bases from V and 6 bases from J, with 17 bases between. The CDR3 is 14 residues long. CDR3 loop: CASSLRVTAAEQYF. CDR3 in DNA: TGTGCCAGCAGCCTCAGGGTTACCGCGGCCGAGCAGTACTTC.

This clone was detected a few times. The chain uses TRBV10-2 and TRBJ1-5; 8 nucleotides match TRBD1. V shed 0 bases and J 2 bases; nucleotides not matched to a gene: 6. Germline V CDR1 and CDR2: WSHSY, SAAADI. The CDR3 runs to 17 residues. The CDR3, as DNA: TGCGCCAGCAGTGAGTCGTGGGCAGGGGGCGGCAATCAGCCCCAGCATTTT. Translating it yields CASSESWAGGGNQPQHF.

The chain joins TRBV13 to TRBJ2-2, with 8 bases matching TRBD2. CDR1 and CDR2 (germline): PRHDT, FYEKMQ (reference sequence). With V trimmed by 5 bases and J by 2 bases, 4 bases remained unmatched. The CDR3 is 15 residues long. In DNA, the CDR3 is TGTGCCAGCAGCCCGGGGGGGCAAAACACCGGGGAGCTGTTTTTT. This translates into CASSPGGQNTGELFF.

The chain has TRBV18 and TRBJ1-2; 7 bases agree with TRBD1. Germline values: CDR1 KGHSH, CDR2 LQKENI. V was pared by 2 bases and J by 8 bases, with 8 bases of the junction left unmatched. CDR3 length: 14 residues. In DNA form, the CDR3 reads TGTGCCAGCTCACCATTCGACAGGGAGGAGGGCTACACCTTC. Its translation is CASSPFDREEGYTF.

This chain joins TRBV19 and TRBJ2-1; 11 bases fit TRBD2. V trimming: 3 bases; J trimming: 2 bases; junction bases outside the gene matches: 3. The germline V gene encodes CDR1 LNHDA and CDR2 SQIVND (reference sequence). CDR3 length: 16 amino acids. The CDR3 DNA is TGTGCCAGTAGTATCCCGGGACTAGCGGCCTACAATGAGCAGTTCTTC. Its translation: CASSIPGLAAYNEQFF.

The chain couples TRBV15 to TRBJ1-5; D not certain. CDR3 length equals 15 residues. Germline V gene data show CDR1 as LNHNV and CDR2 as YYDKDF (reference sequence). With 4 bases removed from V and 2 bases from J, the gap between germline ends came to 12 bases. CDR3: CATSIDRLGNQPQHF. The CDR3 coding sequence is TGTGCCACCAGCATTGACCGGCTAGGCAATCAGCCCCAGCATTTT.